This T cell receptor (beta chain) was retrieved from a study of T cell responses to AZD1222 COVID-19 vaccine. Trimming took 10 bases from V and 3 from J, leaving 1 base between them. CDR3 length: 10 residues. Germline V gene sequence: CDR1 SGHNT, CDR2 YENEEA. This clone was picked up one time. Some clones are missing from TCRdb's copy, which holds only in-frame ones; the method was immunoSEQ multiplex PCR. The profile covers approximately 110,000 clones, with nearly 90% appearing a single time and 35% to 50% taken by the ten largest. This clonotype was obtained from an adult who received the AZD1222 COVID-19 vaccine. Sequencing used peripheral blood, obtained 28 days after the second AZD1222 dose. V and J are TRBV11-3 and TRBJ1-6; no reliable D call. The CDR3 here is CAIYNSPLHF. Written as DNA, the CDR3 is TGTGCCATCTATAATTCACCCCTCCACTTT.